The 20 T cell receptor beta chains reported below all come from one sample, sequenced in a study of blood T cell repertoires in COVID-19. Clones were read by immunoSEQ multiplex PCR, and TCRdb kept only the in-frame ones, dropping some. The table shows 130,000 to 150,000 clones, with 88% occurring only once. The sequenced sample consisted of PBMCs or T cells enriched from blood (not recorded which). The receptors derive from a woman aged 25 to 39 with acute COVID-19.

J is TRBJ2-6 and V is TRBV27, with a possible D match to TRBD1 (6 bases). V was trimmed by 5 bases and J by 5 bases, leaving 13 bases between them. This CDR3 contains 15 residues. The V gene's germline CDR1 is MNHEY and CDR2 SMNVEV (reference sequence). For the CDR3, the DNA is TGTGCCAGCAGTCCAGGGGCGGTCTGGGCCAACGTCCTGACTTTC. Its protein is CASSPGAVWANVLTF.

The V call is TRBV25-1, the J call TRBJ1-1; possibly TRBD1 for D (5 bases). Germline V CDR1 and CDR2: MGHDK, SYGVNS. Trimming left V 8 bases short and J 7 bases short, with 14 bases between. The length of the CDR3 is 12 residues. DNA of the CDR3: TGTGCCAGCGGGGGGAGGGCGAATGAAGCTTTCTTT. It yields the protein CASGGRANEAFF.

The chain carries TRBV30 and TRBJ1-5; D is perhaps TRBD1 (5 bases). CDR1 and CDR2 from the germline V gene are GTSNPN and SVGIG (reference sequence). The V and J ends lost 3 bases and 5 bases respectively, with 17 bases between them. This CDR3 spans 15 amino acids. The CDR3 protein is CAWSESSTDHQPQHF. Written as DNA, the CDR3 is TGTGCCTGGAGCGAGAGTTCGACAGACCATCAGCCCCAGCATTTT.

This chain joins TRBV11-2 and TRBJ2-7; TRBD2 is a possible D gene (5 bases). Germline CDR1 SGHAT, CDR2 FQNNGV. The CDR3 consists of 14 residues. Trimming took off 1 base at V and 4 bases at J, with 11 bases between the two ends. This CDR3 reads CASSLASGVYEQYF. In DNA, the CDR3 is TGTGCCAGCAGCTTAGCCTCCGGGGTTTACGAGCAGTACTTC. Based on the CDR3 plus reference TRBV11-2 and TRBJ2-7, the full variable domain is EAGVAQSPRYKIIEKRQSVAFWCNPISGHATLYWYQQILGQGPKLLIQFQNNGVVDDSQLPKDRFSAERLKGVDSTLKIQPAKLEDSAVYLCASSLASGVYEQYFGPGTRLTVT.

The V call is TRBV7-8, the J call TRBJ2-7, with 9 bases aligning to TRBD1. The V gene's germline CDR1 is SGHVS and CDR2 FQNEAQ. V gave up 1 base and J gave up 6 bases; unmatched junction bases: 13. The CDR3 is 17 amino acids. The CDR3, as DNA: TGTGCCAGCAGCTTAGGACCGGGACAGGGCCACGTTGGCGAGCAGTACTTC. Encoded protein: CASSLGPGQGHVGEQYF.

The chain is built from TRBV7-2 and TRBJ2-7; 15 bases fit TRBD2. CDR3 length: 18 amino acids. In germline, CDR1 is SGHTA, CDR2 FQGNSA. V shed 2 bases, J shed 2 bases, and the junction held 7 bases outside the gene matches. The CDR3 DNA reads TGTGCCAGCAGCTTAAAGGGACTAGCGGGAGGTCCCGCCTACGAGCAGTACTTC. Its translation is CASSLKGLAGGPAYEQYF.

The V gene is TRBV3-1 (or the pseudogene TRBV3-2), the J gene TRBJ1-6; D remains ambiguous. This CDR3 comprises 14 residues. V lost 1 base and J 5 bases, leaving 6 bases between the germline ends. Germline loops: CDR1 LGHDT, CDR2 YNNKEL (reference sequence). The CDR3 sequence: CASSQAGDNSPLHF. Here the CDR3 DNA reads TGTGCCAGCAGCCAAGCCGGGGATAATTCACCCCTCCACTTT.

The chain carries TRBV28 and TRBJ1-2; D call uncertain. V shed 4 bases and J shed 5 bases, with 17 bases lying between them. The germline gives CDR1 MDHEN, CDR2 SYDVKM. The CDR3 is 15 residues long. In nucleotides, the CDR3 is TGTGCCAGCAGTTCCGCCGTGTCTGGGCTATATGGCTACACCTTC. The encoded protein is CASSSAVSGLYGYTF.

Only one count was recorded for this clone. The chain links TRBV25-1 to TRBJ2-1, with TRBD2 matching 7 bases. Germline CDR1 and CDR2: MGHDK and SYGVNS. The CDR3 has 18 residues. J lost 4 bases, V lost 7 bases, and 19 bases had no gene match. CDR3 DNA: TGTGCCAGCACCTACCCAAAATATCGGACTAGGACATACAATGAGCAGTTCTTC. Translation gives CASTYPKYRTRTYNEQFF.

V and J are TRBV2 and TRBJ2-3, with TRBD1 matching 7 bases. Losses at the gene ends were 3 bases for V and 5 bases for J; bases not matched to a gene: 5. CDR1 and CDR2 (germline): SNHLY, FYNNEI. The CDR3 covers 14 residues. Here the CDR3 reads CASSDFTGVDTQYF. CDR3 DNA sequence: TGTGCCAGCAGTGACTTTACAGGGGTAGATACGCAGTATTTT.

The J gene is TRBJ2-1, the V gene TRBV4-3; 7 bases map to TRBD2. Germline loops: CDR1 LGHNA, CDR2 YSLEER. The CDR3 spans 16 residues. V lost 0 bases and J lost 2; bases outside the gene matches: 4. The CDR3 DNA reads TGCGCCAGCAGCCAAGAAGCTAGCGGAGCCTACAATGAGCAGTTCTTC. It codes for CASSQEASGAYNEQFF.

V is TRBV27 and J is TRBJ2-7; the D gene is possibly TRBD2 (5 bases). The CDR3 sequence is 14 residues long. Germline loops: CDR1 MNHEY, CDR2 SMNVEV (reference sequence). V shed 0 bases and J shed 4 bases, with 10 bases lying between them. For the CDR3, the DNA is TGTGCCAGCAGTTTATCGTGGTCGGGGTACGAGCAGTACTTC. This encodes CASSLSWSGYEQYF.

CDR3 DNA: TGTGCCAGCAGTTTCATGGCAGCCTACGAGCAGTACTTC. Its protein product is CASSFMAAYEQYF. The chain links TRBV28 to TRBJ2-7; D is undetermined. Germline CDR1 and CDR2: MDHEN and SYDVKM. This CDR3 has 13 amino acids. V was shortened by 3 bases and J by 2 bases, with 8 bases between the two germline ends.

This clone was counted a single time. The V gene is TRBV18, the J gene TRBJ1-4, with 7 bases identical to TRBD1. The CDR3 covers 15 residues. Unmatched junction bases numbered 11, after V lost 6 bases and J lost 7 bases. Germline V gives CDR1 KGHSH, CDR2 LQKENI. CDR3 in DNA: TGTGCCAGCTCGGAACTCCAGGGGGAAAGTGAAAAACTGTTTTTT. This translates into CASSELQGESEKLFF.

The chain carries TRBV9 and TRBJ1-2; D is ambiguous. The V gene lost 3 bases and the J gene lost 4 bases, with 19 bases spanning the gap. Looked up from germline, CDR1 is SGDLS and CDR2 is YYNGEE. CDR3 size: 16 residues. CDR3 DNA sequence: TGTGCCAGCAGCGGAAGCCGGGAAAAAGAATTCTATGGCTACACCTTC. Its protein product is CASSGSREKEFYGYTF.

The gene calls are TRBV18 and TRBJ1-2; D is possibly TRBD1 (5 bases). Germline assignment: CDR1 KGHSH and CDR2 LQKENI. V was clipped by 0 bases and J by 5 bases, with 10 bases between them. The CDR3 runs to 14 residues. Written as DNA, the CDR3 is TGTGCCAGCTCACCACCGGTGGGGGGATATGGCTACACCTTC. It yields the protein CASSPPVGGYGYTF.

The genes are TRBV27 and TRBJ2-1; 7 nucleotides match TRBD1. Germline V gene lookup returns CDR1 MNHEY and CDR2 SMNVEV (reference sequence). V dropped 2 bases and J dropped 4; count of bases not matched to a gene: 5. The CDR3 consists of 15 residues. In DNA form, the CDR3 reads TGTGCCAGCAGTTTAGACGCGACAGGGTACAATGAGCAGTTCTTC. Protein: CASSLDATGYNEQFF.

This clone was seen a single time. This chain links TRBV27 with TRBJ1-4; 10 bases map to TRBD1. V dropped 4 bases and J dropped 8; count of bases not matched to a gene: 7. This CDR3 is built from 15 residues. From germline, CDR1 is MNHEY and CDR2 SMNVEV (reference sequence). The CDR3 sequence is CASSSLGTGDEKLFF. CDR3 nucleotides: TGTGCCAGCAGTTCCCTTGGGACAGGGGACGAAAAACTGTTTTTT. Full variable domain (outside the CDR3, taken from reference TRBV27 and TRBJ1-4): EAQVTQNPRYLITVTGKKLTVTCSQNMNHEYMSWYRQDPGLGLRQIYYSMNVEVTDKGDVPEGYKVSRKEKRNFPLILESPSPNQTSLYFCASSSLGTGDEKLFFGSGTQLSVL.

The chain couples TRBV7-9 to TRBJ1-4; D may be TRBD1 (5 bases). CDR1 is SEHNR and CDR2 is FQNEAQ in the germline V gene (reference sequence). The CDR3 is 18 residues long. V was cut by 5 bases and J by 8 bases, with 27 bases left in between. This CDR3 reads CASSPVCGSTVRREKLFF. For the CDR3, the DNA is TGTGCCAGCAGCCCCGTCTGTGGGTCGACAGTGCGGCGAGAAAAACTGTTTTTT.

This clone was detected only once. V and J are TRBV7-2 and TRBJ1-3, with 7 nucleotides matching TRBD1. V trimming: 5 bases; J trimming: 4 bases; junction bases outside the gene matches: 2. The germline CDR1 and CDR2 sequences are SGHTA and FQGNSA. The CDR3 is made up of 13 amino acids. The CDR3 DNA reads TGTGCCAGCAGCGACAGGGCCGGAAACACCATATATTTT. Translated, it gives CASSDRAGNTIYF.